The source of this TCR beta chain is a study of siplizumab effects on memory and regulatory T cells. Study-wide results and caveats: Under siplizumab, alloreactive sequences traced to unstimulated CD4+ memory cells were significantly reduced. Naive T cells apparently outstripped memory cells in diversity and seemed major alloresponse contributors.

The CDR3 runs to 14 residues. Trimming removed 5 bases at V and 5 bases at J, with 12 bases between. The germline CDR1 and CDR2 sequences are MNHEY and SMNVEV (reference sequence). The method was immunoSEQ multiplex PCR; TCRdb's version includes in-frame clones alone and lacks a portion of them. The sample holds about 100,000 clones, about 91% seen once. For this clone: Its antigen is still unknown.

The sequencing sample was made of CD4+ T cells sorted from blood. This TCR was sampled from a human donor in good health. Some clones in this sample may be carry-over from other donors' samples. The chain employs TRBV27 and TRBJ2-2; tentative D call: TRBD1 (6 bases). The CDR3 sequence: CASSARGYTGELFF. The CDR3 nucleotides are TGTGCCAGCAGTGCCAGGGGATATACCGGGGAGCTGTTTTTT.